These T cell receptor beta chains were read from a single sample in a study of blood T cell repertoires in COVID-19. Produced via immunoSEQ multiplex PCR; TCRdb's table is partial and in-frame only. The repertoire holds over 80,000 clones, with about 74% as singletons. Material: peripheral blood. The receptors originated from a man between 65 and 85 years old with COVID-19, enrolled during active disease. The CDR3 runs from the conserved cysteine through the conserved F or W. Each record gives: J gene, D gene, clone size, V gene, CDR3 protein, CDR3 DNA. The D gene is left open where the match is weak. Clone size is given for some rows only: seen once, a few or many times, or a class if the clone is expanded.

j_call: TRBJ2-7
d_call: -
clone_size: -
v_call: TRBV7-9
cdr3_aa: CASSLVGAYPLGYEQYF
cdr3_nt: TGTGCCAGCAGCTTAGTGGGGGCCTACCCCTTGGGATACGAGCAGTACTTC

j_call: TRBJ1-2
d_call: -
clone_size: -
v_call: TRBV3-1/TRBV3-2
cdr3_aa: CASSQDSGYGYTF
cdr3_nt: TGTGCCAGCAGCCAAGATAGCGGGTATGGCTACACCTTC

j_call: TRBJ2-3
d_call: -
clone_size: -
v_call: TRBV5-1
cdr3_aa: CASSGRDLRTDTQYF
cdr3_nt: TGCGCCAGCAGCGGCCGGGACTTACGCACAGATACGCAGTATTTT

j_call: TRBJ1-6
d_call: -
clone_size: -
v_call: TRBV9
cdr3_aa: CASSVAGSNSPLHF
cdr3_nt: TGTGCCAGCAGCGTAGCAGGGTCGAATTCACCCCTCCACTTT

j_call: TRBJ2-7
d_call: TRBD2
clone_size: -
v_call: TRBV29-1
cdr3_aa: CSVTGTSGSYEQYF
cdr3_nt: TGCAGCGTAACCGGGACTAGCGGCTCCTACGAGCAGTACTTC

j_call: TRBJ1-1
d_call: TRBD1
clone_size: -
v_call: TRBV6-2/TRBV6-3
cdr3_aa: CASNPGTGAPWAEAFF
cdr3_nt: TGTGCCAGCAACCCCGGGACAGGGGCCCCTTGGGCTGAAGCTTTCTTT

j_call: TRBJ2-2
d_call: -
clone_size: -
v_call: TRBV27
cdr3_aa: CASSLSRYYGELFF
cdr3_nt: TGTGCCAGCAGTTTATCTCGGTACTACGGGGAGCTGTTTTTT

j_call: TRBJ2-1
d_call: TRBD1
clone_size: -
v_call: TRBV7-3
cdr3_aa: CASGTGPTSYNEQFF
cdr3_nt: TGTGCCAGCGGGACAGGTCCAACTTCCTACAATGAGCAGTTCTTC

j_call: TRBJ2-5
d_call: -
clone_size: few
v_call: TRBV7-3
cdr3_aa: CASSLSSRETQYF
cdr3_nt: TGTGCCAGCAGCCTCTCAAGCCGAGAGACCCAGTACTTC

j_call: TRBJ2-7
d_call: TRBD2
clone_size: few
v_call: TRBV6-2/TRBV6-3
cdr3_aa: CASSLSGSLGYEQYF
cdr3_nt: TGTGCCAGCAGTTTGAGCGGGAGTCTGGGGTACGAGCAGTACTTC

j_call: TRBJ1-2
d_call: TRBD1
clone_size: -
v_call: TRBV15
cdr3_aa: CATSRTGTGGRNYGYTF
cdr3_nt: TGTGCCACCAGCAGGACCGGGACAGGGGGCAGGAACTATGGCTACACCTTC

j_call: TRBJ2-7
d_call: TRBD2
clone_size: -
v_call: TRBV5-1
cdr3_aa: CASSSGTSGRVYEQYF
cdr3_nt: TGCGCCAGCAGCTCCGGGACTAGCGGGAGGGTTTACGAGCAGTACTTC

j_call: TRBJ2-1
d_call: -
clone_size: -
v_call: TRBV5-6
cdr3_aa: CASSLVVAEQFF
cdr3_nt: TGTGCCAGCAGCTTGGTGGTGGCTGAGCAGTTCTTC

j_call: TRBJ1-1
d_call: -
clone_size: -
v_call: TRBV5-1
cdr3_aa: CASQYYMNTEAFF
cdr3_nt: TGCGCCAGCCAGTACTATATGAACACTGAAGCTTTCTTT

j_call: TRBJ2-7
d_call: -
clone_size: few
v_call: TRBV5-1
cdr3_aa: CASSLNYQGGQYF
cdr3_nt: TGCGCCAGCAGCTTGAATTACCAGGGGGGTCAGTACTTC

j_call: TRBJ2-1
d_call: -
clone_size: -
v_call: TRBV30
cdr3_aa: CAWSPNYNEQFF
cdr3_nt: TGTGCCTGGAGTCCAAATTACAATGAGCAGTTCTTC

j_call: TRBJ2-2
d_call: -
clone_size: once
v_call: TRBV7-2
cdr3_aa: CASSQGLWLAGELFF
cdr3_nt: TGTGCCAGCAGCCAGGGTCTATGGTTGGCCGGGGAGCTGTTTTTT

j_call: TRBJ2-5
d_call: -
clone_size: -
v_call: TRBV5-1
cdr3_aa: CASSLKQKETQYF
cdr3_nt: TGCGCCAGCAGCTTGAAACAGAAAGAGACCCAGTACTTC

j_call: TRBJ1-1
d_call: -
clone_size: -
v_call: TRBV15
cdr3_aa: CATSSRSAGNTEAFF
cdr3_nt: TGTGCCACCAGCAGTAGGTCGGCAGGGAACACTGAAGCTTTCTTT

j_call: TRBJ2-2
d_call: -
clone_size: once
v_call: TRBV24-1
cdr3_aa: CATSDFKSRARDTGELFF
cdr3_nt: TGTGCCACCAGTGATTTTAAATCGAGGGCTAGAGACACCGGGGAGCTGTTTTTT

j_call: TRBJ2-7
d_call: -
clone_size: -
v_call: TRBV19
cdr3_aa: CASSIPGAYEQYF
cdr3_nt: TGTGCCAGTAGTATCCCCGGGGCCTACGAGCAGTACTTC

j_call: TRBJ2-1
d_call: TRBD2
clone_size: -
v_call: TRBV6-6
cdr3_aa: CASTAGGGYEQFF
cdr3_nt: TGTGCCAGCACGGCGGGAGGAGGCTATGAGCAGTTCTTC

j_call: TRBJ1-5
d_call: -
clone_size: -
v_call: TRBV7-2
cdr3_aa: CASSQTGDNQPQHF
cdr3_nt: TGTGCCAGCAGCCAGACGGGGGACAATCAGCCCCAGCATTTT

j_call: TRBJ2-1
d_call: TRBD2
clone_size: -
v_call: TRBV5-1
cdr3_aa: CASSPNVAGYNEQFF
cdr3_nt: TGCGCCAGCAGCCCCAACGTAGCGGGATACAATGAGCAGTTCTTC

j_call: TRBJ2-7
d_call: -
clone_size: -
v_call: TRBV6-5
cdr3_aa: CASRLGAHEQYF
cdr3_nt: TGTGCCAGCCGATTGGGGGCCCACGAGCAGTACTTC

j_call: TRBJ2-7
d_call: TRBD2
clone_size: few
v_call: TRBV11-3
cdr3_aa: CASSSGLAGDEQYF
cdr3_nt: TGTGCCAGCAGCTCAGGACTAGCGGGTGACGAGCAGTACTTC

j_call: TRBJ2-1
d_call: -
clone_size: once
v_call: TRBV5-4
cdr3_aa: CASSWGGSYNEQFF
cdr3_nt: TGTGCCAGCAGCTGGGGCGGCTCCTACAATGAGCAGTTCTTC

j_call: TRBJ2-1
d_call: -
clone_size: -
v_call: TRBV18
cdr3_aa: CASSYPRGNEQFF
cdr3_nt: TGTGCCAGCTCCTACCCCAGGGGAAATGAGCAGTTCTTC

j_call: TRBJ1-1
d_call: TRBD1
clone_size: -
v_call: TRBV18
cdr3_aa: CASSPANRGGEAFF
cdr3_nt: TGTGCCAGCTCACCAGCGAACAGGGGCGGGGAAGCTTTCTTT

j_call: TRBJ1-1
d_call: -
clone_size: -
v_call: TRBV28
cdr3_aa: CASSFVQNTEAFF
cdr3_nt: TGTGCCAGCAGTTTCGTACAGAACACTGAAGCTTTCTTT

j_call: TRBJ2-3
d_call: TRBD2
clone_size: -
v_call: TRBV6-2/TRBV6-3
cdr3_aa: CASSTAGVGDTQYF
cdr3_nt: TGTGCCAGCAGTACGGCGGGAGTGGGAGATACGCAGTATTTT

j_call: TRBJ1-4
d_call: -
clone_size: -
v_call: TRBV9
cdr3_aa: CASSPTGITNEKLFF
cdr3_nt: TGTGCCAGCAGCCCCACAGGGATAACTAATGAAAAACTGTTTTTT

j_call: TRBJ1-5
d_call: -
clone_size: many
v_call: TRBV19
cdr3_aa: CASSIDQVNQPQHF
cdr3_nt: TGTGCCAGTAGTATAGATCAGGTCAATCAGCCCCAGCATTTT

j_call: TRBJ2-7
d_call: -
clone_size: few
v_call: TRBV7-9
cdr3_aa: CASSGRRIYEQYF
cdr3_nt: TGTGCCAGCAGCGGACGGAGGATATACGAGCAGTACTTC

j_call: TRBJ1-5
d_call: TRBD1
clone_size: few
v_call: TRBV2
cdr3_aa: CASSIYTGDQPQHF
cdr3_nt: TGTGCCAGCTCCATTTATACAGGGGATCAGCCCCAGCATTTT

j_call: TRBJ1-2
d_call: -
clone_size: -
v_call: TRBV28
cdr3_aa: CATEVQGLNYGYTF
cdr3_nt: TGTGCCACCGAGGTCCAGGGACTTAACTATGGCTACACCTTC

j_call: TRBJ1-1
d_call: -
clone_size: -
v_call: TRBV11-2
cdr3_aa: CASSPSLELEAFF
cdr3_nt: TGTGCCAGCAGCCCGTCTCTTGAACTTGAAGCTTTCTTT

j_call: TRBJ2-3
d_call: TRBD2
clone_size: -
v_call: TRBV7-3
cdr3_aa: CASSPGLAGFTDTQYF
cdr3_nt: TGTGCCAGCAGCCCGGGACTAGCGGGGTTCACAGATACGCAGTATTTT

j_call: TRBJ2-1
d_call: -
clone_size: -
v_call: TRBV7-2
cdr3_aa: CASSFWGRVNEQFF
cdr3_nt: TGTGCCAGCAGCTTTTGGGGCAGGGTAAATGAGCAGTTCTTC

j_call: TRBJ1-2
d_call: -
clone_size: once
v_call: TRBV2
cdr3_aa: CASSRRAIYGYTF
cdr3_nt: TGTGCCAGCAGCAGACGAGCGATCTATGGCTACACCTTC

j_call: TRBJ1-2
d_call: -
clone_size: few
v_call: TRBV29-1
cdr3_aa: CSVEQEGYTF
cdr3_nt: TGCAGCGTTGAGCAGGAAGGCTACACCTTC

j_call: TRBJ1-3
d_call: -
clone_size: -
v_call: TRBV9
cdr3_aa: CASSVAQSGNTIYF
cdr3_nt: TGTGCCAGCAGCGTAGCCCAATCTGGAAACACCATATATTTT

j_call: TRBJ2-1
d_call: -
clone_size: -
v_call: TRBV11-2
cdr3_aa: CASSLEVHRQFF
cdr3_nt: TGTGCCAGCAGCTTAGAAGTACATCGGCAGTTCTTC

j_call: TRBJ2-5
d_call: TRBD1
clone_size: few
v_call: TRBV11-2
cdr3_aa: CASSPQGAWETQYF
cdr3_nt: TGTGCCAGCAGCCCTCAGGGGGCGTGGGAGACCCAGTACTTC

j_call: TRBJ1-2
d_call: TRBD1
clone_size: -
v_call: TRBV6-2/TRBV6-3
cdr3_aa: CASSTGGVYGYTF
cdr3_nt: TGTGCCAGCAGCACAGGGGGCGTATATGGCTACACCTTC

j_call: TRBJ2-7
d_call: TRBD2
clone_size: -
v_call: TRBV6-6
cdr3_aa: CASRPDGTSPLEQYF
cdr3_nt: TGTGCCAGCAGACCCGATGGGACTAGTCCTCTCGAGCAGTACTTC

j_call: TRBJ2-2
d_call: TRBD2
clone_size: -
v_call: TRBV5-1
cdr3_aa: CASSDWTSGHTGELFF
cdr3_nt: TGCGCCAGCAGCGACTGGACTAGCGGCCACACCGGGGAGCTGTTTTTT

j_call: TRBJ1-3
d_call: TRBD1
clone_size: -
v_call: TRBV7-9
cdr3_aa: CASTGTGSWSGNTIYF
cdr3_nt: TGTGCCAGCACCGGGACAGGGTCGTGGTCTGGAAACACCATATATTTT

j_call: TRBJ1-2
d_call: -
clone_size: -
v_call: TRBV7-2
cdr3_aa: CASSLDSAWSGYTF
cdr3_nt: TGTGCCAGCAGTTTGGACAGCGCTTGGTCTGGCTACACCTTC

j_call: TRBJ1-2
d_call: -
clone_size: -
v_call: TRBV3-1/TRBV3-2
cdr3_aa: CASSQGGGMIYGYTF
cdr3_nt: TGTGCCAGCAGCCAAGGGGGGGGGATGATCTATGGCTACACCTTC

j_call: TRBJ1-6
d_call: TRBD1
clone_size: -
v_call: TRBV28
cdr3_aa: CASRPGTGSYNSPLHF
cdr3_nt: TGTGCCAGCAGGCCCGGGACAGGGAGCTATAATTCACCCCTCCACTTT

j_call: TRBJ1-5
d_call: -
clone_size: -
v_call: TRBV28
cdr3_aa: CASIQGNQPQHF
cdr3_nt: TGTGCCAGCATTCAGGGCAATCAGCCCCAGCATTTT

j_call: TRBJ1-3
d_call: -
clone_size: -
v_call: TRBV9
cdr3_aa: CASSVMAVSGNTIYF
cdr3_nt: TGTGCCAGCAGCGTAATGGCGGTCTCTGGAAACACCATATATTTT

j_call: TRBJ2-7
d_call: -
clone_size: -
v_call: TRBV5-1
cdr3_aa: CASSLDSYYEQYF
cdr3_nt: TGCGCCAGCAGCTTGGACAGCTATTACGAGCAGTACTTC